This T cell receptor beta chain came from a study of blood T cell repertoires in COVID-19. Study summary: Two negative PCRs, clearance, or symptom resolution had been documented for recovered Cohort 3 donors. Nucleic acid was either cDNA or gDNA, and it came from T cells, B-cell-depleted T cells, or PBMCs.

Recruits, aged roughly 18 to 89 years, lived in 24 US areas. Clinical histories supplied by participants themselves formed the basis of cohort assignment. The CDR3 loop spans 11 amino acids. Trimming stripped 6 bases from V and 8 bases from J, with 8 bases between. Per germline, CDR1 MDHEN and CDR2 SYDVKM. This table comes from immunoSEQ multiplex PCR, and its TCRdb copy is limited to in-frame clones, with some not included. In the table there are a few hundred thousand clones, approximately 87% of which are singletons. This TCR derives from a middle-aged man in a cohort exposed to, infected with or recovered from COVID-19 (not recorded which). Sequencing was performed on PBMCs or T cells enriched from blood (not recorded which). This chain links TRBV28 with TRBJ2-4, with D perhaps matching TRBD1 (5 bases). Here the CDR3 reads CASSPRDIQYF. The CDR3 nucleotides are TGTGCCAGCAGCCCCAGGGACATTCAGTACTTC.